This entry is about one T cell receptor (beta chain). This entry comes from a study of T cell changes during pregnancy in multiple sclerosis. The CDR3 is 18 amino acids. Germline V gives CDR1 SGHAT, CDR2 FQNNGV. With 0 bases clipped from V and 7 bases from J, the junction kept 16 bases outside the gene matches. Sequencing was performed with immunoSEQ multiplex PCR; in TCRdb, only in-frame clones are kept and a portion is missing. The sample yields under 70,000 clones, 91% seen once. The sample was peripheral blood, taken in the third trimester of pregnancy. The J gene is TRBJ2-5, the V gene TRBV11-2, with 8 nucleotides matching TRBD1. The receptor comes from a female donor in good health, enrolled as a control in a pregnancy study. The CDR3 coding sequence is TGTGCCAGCAGCTTAGATCGAGGGATTCAGGGGGCGCAGGGGACCCAGTACTTC. Translated: CASSLDRGIQGAQGTQYF. Combining the CDR3 with reference TRBV11-2 and TRBJ2-5 gives the whole variable domain EAGVAQSPRYKIIEKRQSVAFWCNPISGHATLYWYQQILGQGPKLLIQFQNNGVVDDSQLPKDRFSAERLKGVDSTLKIQPAKLEDSAVYLCASSLDRGIQGAQGTQYFGPGTRLLVL.